This TCR beta chain was sequenced in a study of T cell responses to AZD1222 COVID-19 vaccine. CDR1 and CDR2 (germline): GTSNPN, SVGIG (reference sequence). The CDR3 length is 16 residues. Germline trimming cut 2 bases from V and 7 bases from J; bases unmatched to any gene: 11. Here immunoSEQ multiplex PCR was the method, and the copy in TCRdb shows in-frame clones only, minus some. The repertoire holds roughly 150,000 clones, with under 95% as singletons. Turning to this clone: The antigen is not known.

Study observations and caveats: Spike was spanned by vaccine-associated CD4 TCRs, which were dominant at 160-218 and 743-854. At baseline, just five to seven AZD1222 recipients tested seropositive. As reported, nearly half of all spike-specific TCRs target variant regions that are unmutated. White British ancestry dominated among donors, who included more females, and clonal diversity was possibly underestimated.

The chain joins TRBV30 to TRBJ1-6; 7 nucleotides line up with TRBD1. This clonotype originated in an adult in good health. The sequencing used peripheral blood, collected on day 0 of AZD1222 vaccination. CDR3 DNA: TGTGCCTGGAGTCTCTCCCGGACAGGCTTGAATTCACCCCTCCACTTT. Its protein product is CAWSLSRTGLNSPLHF.